Presented here are 23 T cell receptor beta chains from one specimen sequenced in a study of regulatory T cells in long-lasting Graves disease. The authors built TCR beta libraries using iRepertoire HTBI primers and Arm-PCR of CDR3 regions. MiXCR was run by TCRdb on the multiplex PCR reads, yielding one entry per CDR3 protein. The sample records roughly 500,000 distinct CDR3 sequences, roughly 14% being singletons. Time point of the sample: newly diagnosed GD, antithyroid drugs for less than 3 months. Making the TCR library involved RNA that had been extracted from PBMCs. The same sample was also used in a study of T cells in Graves' hyperthyroidism and ophthalmopathy.

This material consisted of peripheral blood mononuclear cells (PBMCs), taken at new diagnosis, from a patient treated with antithyroid drugs. The receptors were sampled from a man aged 30 to 39 with Graves disease.

This clonotype was observed many times. V and J are TRBV2 and TRBJ2-3, with no clear D. The germline V and J ends were trimmed by 6 bases and 5 bases, with 9 bases remaining between them. The CDR3 totals 12 residues. The germline V gene has CDR1 SNHLY and CDR2 FYNNEI. The CDR3, as DNA: TGTGCCAGCAGGAATTTAGGAGATACGCAGTATTTT. Protein: CASRNLGDTQYF.

There are many counts of this clonotype. The CDR3 region has the DNA TGTGCCAGCAGCCCGACAGGGTCGGGGGAGCTGTTTTTT. Translated, it gives CASSPTGSGELFF. The gene calls are TRBV11-3 and TRBJ2-2; 7 positions match TRBD1. The CDR3 covers 13 residues. The germline CDR1 and CDR2 sequences are SGHNT and YENEEA. The J segment lost 8 bases and the V segment lost 5 bases, leaving 5 bases of the junction unmatched.

Details on this clonotype: At one end, the junction sequence differs from germline, possibly due to a read error. V usage is TRBV19 and J usage is TRBJ2-2; D might be TRBD1 or TRBD2, each matching 5 bases. Germline assignment: CDR1 LNHDA and CDR2 SQIVND (reference sequence). The CDR3 loop spans 14 amino acids. The CDR3 loop is CASSITAGTEELFF. The DNA for the CDR3 is TGTGCCAGTAGTATTACGGCCGGGACCGAGGAGCTGTTTTTT.

This clonotype was seen ten or more times. This sequence joins TRBV7-2 and TRBJ2-1, with D unresolved. The CDR3 is 13 amino acids. Trimming took off 6 bases at V and 4 bases at J, with 10 bases between the two ends. CDR1 and CDR2 (germline): SGHTA, FQGNSA. As DNA, the CDR3 is TGTGCCAGCAGGAAAGAGTTTTACAATGAGCAGTTCTTC. Protein product: CASRKEFYNEQFF.

The chain employs TRBV6-4 and TRBJ2-3, with 7 bases lining up with TRBD1. V gave up 5 bases and J gave up 1 base; unmatched junction bases: 9. Germline V gene lookup returns CDR1 MRHNA and CDR2 SNTAGT. The CDR3 runs to 16 residues. The CDR3 DNA reads as TGTGCCAGCAGTAGTACAGGGGCTTTGGGCACAGATACGCAGTATTTT. Amino acid sequence: CASSSTGALGTDTQYF.

This clonotype came up many times. This chain connects TRBV12-3 or TRBV12-4 to TRBJ1-5; the D gene is possibly TRBD1 (6 bases). The V end was cut by 5 bases, the J end by 11 bases, with 22 bases between. The CDR3 is made up of 15 amino acids. The CDR3 DNA reads TGTGCCAGCAGTAGCACAGGGACTTCGCTAGGGGCCCAGCATTTT. As protein: CASSSTGTSLGAQHF.

This clonotype was counted ten times or more. CDR3 amino acids: CASSPPSHRVGEKLFF. CDR3 DNA: TGTGCCAGCAGTCCCCCCTCTCACAGGGTTGGAGAAAAACTGTTTTTT. The gene calls are TRBV2 and TRBJ1-4, with D possibly being TRBD1 (6 bases). With 5 bases removed from V and 8 bases from J, the gap between germline ends came to 21 bases. Germline CDR1 SNHLY, CDR2 FYNNEI. The CDR3 has 16 amino acids.

At least ten counts were recorded for this clonotype. This chain joins TRBV12-3 or TRBV12-4 and TRBJ2-3; possible D gene TRBD2, 5 bases. The CDR3 runs 16 residues. V shed 3 bases and J shed 0 bases, with 13 bases lying between them. The CDR3 sequence is CASSFFIRRSTDTQYF. CDR3 in DNA: TGTGCCAGCAGTTTCTTTATACGGAGGAGCACAGATACGCAGTATTTT.

This clonotype was recorded many times. The chain combines TRBV7-2 with TRBJ1-2; 7 bases agree with TRBD1. This CDR3 comprises 15 residues. The J segment lost 3 bases and the V segment lost 4 bases, leaving 8 bases of the junction unmatched. The germline gives CDR1 SGHTA, CDR2 FQGNSA. The CDR3 nucleotides are TGTGCCAGCAGCTCCGGGACAGTACGTTACTATGGCTACACCTTC. It codes for CASSSGTVRYYGYTF.

This clonotype occurred many times. The CDR3 DNA sequence: TGTGCCAGCAGTTTATTCCCAGGGGGAGACCACACTGAAGCTTTCTTT. Its protein product is CASSLFPGGDHTEAFF. This chain links TRBV27 with TRBJ1-1; 7 nucleotides agree with TRBD1. V was pared by 1 base and J by 3 bases, with 8 bases of the junction left unmatched. The germline V gene encodes CDR1 MNHEY and CDR2 SMNVEV (reference sequence). The CDR3 has 16 amino acids.

This clonotype has at least ten counts. V usage is TRBV20-1 and J usage is TRBJ2-7, with 14 bases matching TRBD2. The CDR3 consists of 16 residues. Germline values: CDR1 DFQATT, CDR2 SNEGSKA (reference sequence). The ends lost 5 bases at V and 4 bases at J; junction bases unmatched: 10. This CDR3 reads CSARPGTSGRGYEQYF. The CDR3 DNA sequence: TGCAGTGCTCGTCCCGGGACTAGCGGGAGAGGGTACGAGCAGTACTTC.

Ten or more counts support this clonotype. J is TRBJ2-5 and V is TRBV29-1, with 8 bases aligning to TRBD1. The germline V gene encodes CDR1 SQVTM and CDR2 ANQGSEA. With V trimmed by 7 bases and J by 5 bases, 6 bases remained unmatched. The CDR3 covers 12 residues. In DNA, the CDR3 is TGCAGCGGCGGACAGGGAATGGAGACCCAGTACTTC. This translates into CSGGQGMETQYF.

This clonotype showed up many times. The chain uses TRBV11-2 and TRBJ2-1; the D is unclear. Germline V CDR1 and CDR2: SGHAT, FQNNGV. CDR3 length: 11 residues. The V and J ends lost 5 bases and 8 bases respectively, with 7 bases between them. The CDR3 region is CASSRTDEQFF. The CDR3 bases are TGTGCCAGCAGCCGGACGGATGAGCAGTTCTTC.

The rearrangement uses TRBV30 and TRBJ2-6, with D unresolved. Per germline, CDR1 GTSNPN and CDR2 SVGIG (reference sequence). The CDR3 consists of 16 residues. V lost 4 bases to trimming and J lost 0 bases, with 13 bases between them. CDR3 loop: CAWTFTGLSGANVLTF. CDR3 DNA: TGTGCCTGGACCTTCACTGGGCTCTCTGGGGCCAACGTCCTGACTTTC.

This clonotype has a handful of counts. The gene calls are TRBV10-2 and TRBJ1-1; D unclear. Between the trimmed V and J ends, which lost 8 bases and 4 bases, there was a span of 11 bases. The CDR3 covers 12 residues. Germline lookup yields CDR1 WSHSY and CDR2 SAAADI. Written as DNA, the CDR3 is TGCGCCAGCCTCGGCCTCGGCACTGAAGCTTTCTTT. It is translated as CASLGLGTEAFF.

At least ten counts were recorded for this clonotype. The gene calls are TRBV7-9 and TRBJ1-1; tentatively, D is TRBD1 (6 bases). The CDR3 is 12 amino acids. V was cut by 5 bases and J by 11 bases, with 15 bases left in between. Germline CDR1 is SEHNR and CDR2 is FQNEAQ (reference sequence). CDR3 residues: CASSAAQGWAFF. Here the CDR3 DNA reads TGTGCCAGCAGCGCCGCGCAGGGGTGGGCTTTCTTT.

This clonotype was seen many times. The chain combines TRBV27 with TRBJ2-1; 7 positions match TRBD1. The CDR3 has 16 amino acids. Germline lookup yields CDR1 MNHEY and CDR2 SMNVEV (reference sequence). With V trimmed by 10 bases and J by 5 bases, 17 bases remained unmatched. This CDR3 reads CAIIPLTGRGDNEQFF. The CDR3 DNA is TGTGCCATCATCCCATTGACAGGGAGAGGGGACAATGAGCAGTTCTTC.

The CDR3: CASSLAGPHEQYF. The CDR3 DNA reads TGCGCCAGCAGCTTGGCAGGGCCCCACGAGCAGTACTTC. This chain connects TRBV5-1 to TRBJ2-7; possibly TRBD1 for D (5 bases). CDR3 length equals 13 residues. Trimming took 0 bases from V and 5 from J, leaving 9 bases between them. Germline V gene sequence: CDR1 SGHRS, CDR2 YFSETQ. The variable domain in full, with the rest retrieved from reference TRBV5-1 and TRBJ2-7, is KAGVTQTPRYLIKTRGQQVTLSCSPISGHRSVSWYQQTPGQGLQFLFEYFSETQRNKGNFPGRFSGRQFSNSRSEMNVSTLELGDSALYLCASSLAGPHEQYFGPGTRLTVT.

This clonotype was counted ten times or more. The J gene is TRBJ2-3, the V gene TRBV12-3 or TRBV12-4, with 8 positions matching TRBD1. There are 15 residues in the CDR3. Trimming took 5 bases from V and 2 from J; bases not matched to a gene: 6. CDR3 sequence (DNA): TGTGCCAGCAGTCCGCCGGGACAGGACACAGATACGCAGTATTTT. This codes for CASSPPGQDTDTQYF.

Points on this clonotype: A clone one base away is much larger, so this may be a read error. This chain joins TRBV20-1 and TRBJ2-1; D not resolved. Germline values: CDR1 DFQATT, CDR2 SNEGSKA (reference sequence). CDR3 length: 10 residues. The CDR3, as DNA: TGCAGTGCCTCTCTCAATGAGCAGCTCTTC. Amino acid sequence: CSASLNEQLF.

Comment on this clonotype: This sequence may be a read error, since a much larger clone differs from it by one base. This chain links TRBV6-9 with TRBJ2-4; possible D gene TRBD2, 5 bases. Trimming left V 4 bases short and J 2 bases short, with 18 bases between. The germline V gene encodes CDR1 MNHGY and CDR2 SVAAGI. The CDR3 spans 17 residues. The CDR3 sequence is CASSFFRDRDTKNIQYF. The CDR3 coding sequence is TGTGCCAGCAGTTTCTTCCGGGATAGGGATACCAAAAACATTCAGTACTTC.

This clonotype has ten or more counts. The chain has TRBV3-1 and TRBJ1-1, with no clear D. The ends were cut back, 3 bases at V and 6 bases at J, with 8 bases in the middle. Germline loops: CDR1 LGHDT, CDR2 YNNKEL (reference sequence). The CDR3 loop spans 12 amino acids. CDR3: CASSHFNAEAFF. The DNA of the CDR3 is TGTGCCAGCAGCCACTTTAACGCTGAAGCTTTCTTT.

The rearrangement links TRBV5-1 to TRBJ2-5; D call uncertain. The DNA end is a closer match to TRBJ2-7, so the J assignment may be wrong. CDR1 and CDR2 from the germline V gene are SGHRS and YFSETQ. The CDR3 runs to 15 residues. CDR3 loop: CASSHAGPNYYEQYF. The CDR3 nucleotides are TGCGCCAGCAGCCACGCTGGGCCTAACTACTACGAGCAGTACTTC.